This T cell receptor (beta chain) was documented in a study of tumor and adjacent non-tumor tissue in lung cancer. Looking at the study overall: Histology: under 15 adenocarcinoma, a couple of squamous cell carcinoma, 1 small cell lung cancer. Samples averaged about 4.2 million productive TCRbeta reads each.

Of note for this clonotype: What it recognizes is unknown.

Three rounds of nested PCR, following a modified ARM-PCR protocol, produced the TCRbeta library. TCRdb re-analysed the multiplex PCR reads in MiXCR, keeping a single row per CDR3 protein. The repertoire holds roughly 81,000 distinct CDR3 sequences, with around 70% as singletons. Broader study findings: Normal lung showed higher cumulative top 100 clone frequency than tumor. Tumor tissue had significantly higher TCR diversity than normal lung.

The CDR3 is 14 amino acids. V was trimmed by 5 bases and J by 5 bases, leaving 16 bases between them. This sample's RNA came from whole unsorted tissue. The sample consisted of lung tumor tissue. The sequence came from a woman aged 70-85 years with non-small cell lung cancer. This chain connects TRBV12-3 or TRBV12-4 to TRBJ2-7; weak D call: TRBD2 (6 bases). The DNA for the CDR3 is TGTGCCAGCAGTCCGATCGGGACTCAAAACGAGCAGTACTTC. It yields the protein CASSPIGTQNEQYF.